The 19 T cell receptor beta chains below were found in one sample sequenced in a study of blood T cells in healthy people across ages. Using a J-beta primer mix together with a sample-barcoded 5' primer, a second PCR was run for about 6 to 11 cycles. TCRdb reprocessed the 5' RACE reads via MiXCR and lists one record per CDR3 protein. The sample carries roughly 1,800,000 distinct CDR3 sequences, around 48% recorded once. The specimen sequenced was blood. The receptor source for this set is a woman between 40 and 50 years old in good health.

The chain combines TRBV2 with TRBJ2-6, with D perhaps matching TRBD1 (5 bases). Germline loops: CDR1 SNHLY, CDR2 FYNNEI. This CDR3 spans 15 amino acids. V shed 4 bases and J shed 3 bases, with 10 bases lying between them. CDR3 in amino acids: CASSGQGYGANVLTF. In DNA, the CDR3 is TGTGCCAGCAGTGGCCAGGGCTATGGGGCCAACGTCCTGACTTTC.

The chain combines TRBV12-3 or TRBV12-4 with TRBJ2-3; maybe TRBD1 (5 bases). The CDR3 consists of 16 residues. V was trimmed by 5 bases and J by 3 bases, leaving 18 bases between them. The CDR3 coding sequence is TGTGCCAGCAGTCCGCAAACAGGTCGCACGACAGATACGCAGTATTTT. Translating it yields CASSPQTGRTTDTQYF.

The chain combines TRBV20-1 with TRBJ1-2; D is undetermined. This CDR3 is 13 amino acids long. V was clipped by 3 bases and J by 8 bases, with 16 bases between them. The germline V gene has CDR1 DFQATT and CDR2 SNEGSKA (reference sequence). This CDR3 reads CSASRTGLRGYTF. CDR3 DNA: TGCAGTGCTAGTCGGACGGGCTTGCGGGGCTACACCTTC.

This rearrangement joins TRBV5-5 to TRBJ2-7, with a possible D match to TRBD2 (5 bases). The germline V gene has CDR1 SGHKS and CDR2 YYEKEE (reference sequence). The V and J ends lost 0 bases and 0 bases respectively, with 10 bases between them. The CDR3 consists of 15 residues. The CDR3 DNA reads TGTGCCAGCAGCTTGGGCCCACTAGGCTCCTACGAGCAGTACTTC. Translating it yields CASSLGPLGSYEQYF.

The rearrangement links TRBV29-1 to TRBJ2-1; TRBD2 matches at 9 bases. V was clipped by 3 bases and J by 9 bases; unmatched bases: 12. CDR1 and CDR2 from the germline V gene are SQVTM and ANQGSEA. The CDR3 spans 15 residues. In nucleotides, the CDR3 is TGCAGCGTTGATATACGGCGGGGGGGAACAATTGAGCAGTTCTTC. This sequence encodes CSVDIRRGGTIEQFF.

This clonotype was observed a few times. The chain uses TRBV4-3 and TRBJ2-1; 13 bases are a match to TRBD2. After removal of 2 bases from V and 9 bases from J, the junction contained 7 bases not matched to a gene. Germline V CDR1 and CDR2: LGHNA, YSLEER. The CDR3 runs to 16 residues. The CDR3 spells CASSQSLAGGPGEQFF. The CDR3 nucleotides read TGCGCCAGCAGCCAATCACTAGCGGGGGGGCCGGGTGAGCAGTTCTTC.

This sequence joins TRBV4-1 and TRBJ1-4, with TRBD1 matching 7 bases. Germline CDR1 is MGHRA and CDR2 is YSYEKL. Trimming cost V 4 bases and J 5 bases; bases outside gene matches: 13. CDR3 length: 17 residues. CDR3 sequence (DNA): TGCGCCAGCAGCCCGTTCTCTAGTGGAGGGGGCAATGAAAAACTGTTTTTT. This gives the protein CASSPFSSGGGNEKLFF.

V usage is TRBV15 and J usage is TRBJ1-3; 7 bases match TRBD1. The ends lost 3 bases at V and 5 bases at J; junction bases unmatched: 10. CDR3 size: 16 residues. The germline V gene encodes CDR1 LNHNV and CDR2 YYDKDF (reference sequence). Here the CDR3 reads CATSSRRGQGRNTIYF. The DNA for the CDR3 is TGTGCCACCAGCAGTAGGAGGGGGCAAGGACGAAACACCATATATTTT.

The chain links TRBV28 to TRBJ2-7; D perhaps matches TRBD1 (6 bases). This CDR3 comprises 14 residues. The germline V gene has CDR1 MDHEN and CDR2 SYDVKM. Deletions cut 3 bases from V and 3 bases from J, with 12 bases between. This CDR3 reads CASSLRYRVYEQYF. The CDR3 DNA follows: TGTGCCAGCAGTTTGCGCTACAGGGTCTACGAGCAGTACTTC.

This rearrangement joins TRBV14 to TRBJ2-3; no reliable D call. Trimming left V 0 bases short and J 2 bases short, with 12 bases between. The germline CDR1 and CDR2 sequences are SGHDN and FVKESK. CDR3 length equals 16 residues. The CDR3 sequence is CASSQEVTRYTDTQYF. In nucleotides, the CDR3 is TGTGCCAGCAGCCAAGAGGTAACCAGGTACACAGATACGCAGTATTTT.

Notes on this clonotype: Its ends do not fully match the called genes, so a read error is possible. The V gene is TRBV12-3 or TRBV12-4, the J gene TRBJ2-3; no definite D call. CDR3 length equals 13 residues. CDR3 in amino acids: CASRSLRADTEYF. CDR3 sequence (DNA): TGTGCCAGCAGGAGCCTAAGAGCAGATACGGAGTATTTT.

Only a few counts were recorded for this clonotype. The chain is built from TRBV11-2 and TRBJ2-3; D possibly corresponds to TRBD2 (5 bases). This CDR3 spans 13 amino acids. The germline V gene encodes CDR1 SGHAT and CDR2 FQNNGV. Trimming pared 5 bases from V and 4 bases from J, leaving 10 bases between. This CDR3 reads CASSRDYPDTQYF. The CDR3 coding sequence is TGTGCCAGCAGCCGCGACTATCCAGATACGCAGTATTTT.

The chain combines TRBV4-3 with TRBJ1-1; TRBD1 might be the D (6 bases). Germline CDR1 is LGHNA and CDR2 is YSLEER. The CDR3 has 15 residues. The ends were cut back, 3 bases at V and 2 bases at J, with 13 bases in the middle. CDR3 in DNA: TGCGCCAGCAGCCAGGGGGCCGGTCCTAACACTGAAGCTTTCTTT. Translated, it gives CASSQGAGPNTEAFF.

This clonotype came up a few times. The chain joins TRBV12-3 or TRBV12-4 to TRBJ2-7, with D perhaps TRBD2 (6 bases). V was trimmed by 6 bases and J by 2 bases, leaving 17 bases between them. This CDR3 region has 15 residues. The CDR3 sequence: CASRMRRDGTYEQYF. The CDR3 bases are TGTGCCAGCAGAATGAGGAGGGACGGTACCTACGAGCAGTACTTC.

As concerns this clonotype: A single base separates this from a much larger clone, so it may be a read error. The chain joins TRBV5-4 to TRBJ2-5; 7 nucleotides agree with TRBD1. Germline-derived CDR1 and CDR2 are SGHNT and YYREEE (reference sequence). The CDR3 is 14 amino acids. The CDR3 reads CASSLWTGQGTQYF. CDR3 DNA: TGTGCCAGCAGCTTGTGGACAGGCCAAGGGACCCAGTACTTC.

This clonotype was counted only a few times. This chain connects TRBV13 to TRBJ2-5; TRBD2 is a possible D gene (7 bases). The CDR3 spans 15 residues. The germline V gene has CDR1 PRHDT and CDR2 FYEKMQ (reference sequence). Trimming took off 2 bases at V and 4 bases at J, with 14 bases between the two ends. The CDR3 here is CASSLTGGTAETQYF. In DNA form, the CDR3 reads TGTGCCAGCAGCTTAACGGGGGGCACGGCAGAGACCCAGTACTTC.

The rearrangement joins TRBV11-2 to TRBJ1-2; no firm D call. The CDR3 spans 14 residues. V lost 5 bases and J 2 bases, leaving 12 bases between the germline ends. CDR1 and CDR2 from the germline V gene are SGHAT and FQNNGV. CDR3 sequence (DNA): TGTGCCAGCAGCGGCGGTAGACACAACTATGGCTACACCTTC. This codes for CASSGGRHNYGYTF.

The genes are TRBV24-1 and TRBJ2-7; 9 nucleotides align to TRBD1. Germline values: CDR1 KGHDR, CDR2 SFDVKD. J gave up 6 bases and V 2 bases, and 7 bases lay outside the gene matches. CDR3 length: 15 residues. The CDR3 DNA is TGTGCCACCAGTGATTCCCCGAGACAGGGGGGCGAGCAGTACTTC. Amino acids: CATSDSPRQGGEQYF.

The V gene is TRBV12-3 or TRBV12-4, the J gene TRBJ2-4; a possible D gene is TRBD1 (6 bases). The J call may be wrong; the DNA end is better matched by TRBJ2-7. There are 13 residues in the CDR3. CDR3 nucleotide sequence: TGTGCCCGGGGACACCACCTTCTCTACGAGCAGTACTTC. Its protein is CARGHHLLYEQYF.